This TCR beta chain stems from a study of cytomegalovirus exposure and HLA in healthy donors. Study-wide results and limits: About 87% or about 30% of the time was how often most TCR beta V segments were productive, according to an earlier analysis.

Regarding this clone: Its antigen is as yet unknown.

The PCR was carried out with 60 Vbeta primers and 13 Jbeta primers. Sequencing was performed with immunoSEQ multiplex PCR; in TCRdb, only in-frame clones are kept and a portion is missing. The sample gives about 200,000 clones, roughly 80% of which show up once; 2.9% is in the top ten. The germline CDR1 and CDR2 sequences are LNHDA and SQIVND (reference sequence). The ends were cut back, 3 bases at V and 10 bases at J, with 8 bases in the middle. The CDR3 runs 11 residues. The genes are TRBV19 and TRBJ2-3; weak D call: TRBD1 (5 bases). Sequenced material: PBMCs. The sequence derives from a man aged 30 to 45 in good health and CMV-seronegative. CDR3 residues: CASSIGHSQYF. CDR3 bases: TGTGCCAGTAGTATTGGACACTCGCAGTATTTT.